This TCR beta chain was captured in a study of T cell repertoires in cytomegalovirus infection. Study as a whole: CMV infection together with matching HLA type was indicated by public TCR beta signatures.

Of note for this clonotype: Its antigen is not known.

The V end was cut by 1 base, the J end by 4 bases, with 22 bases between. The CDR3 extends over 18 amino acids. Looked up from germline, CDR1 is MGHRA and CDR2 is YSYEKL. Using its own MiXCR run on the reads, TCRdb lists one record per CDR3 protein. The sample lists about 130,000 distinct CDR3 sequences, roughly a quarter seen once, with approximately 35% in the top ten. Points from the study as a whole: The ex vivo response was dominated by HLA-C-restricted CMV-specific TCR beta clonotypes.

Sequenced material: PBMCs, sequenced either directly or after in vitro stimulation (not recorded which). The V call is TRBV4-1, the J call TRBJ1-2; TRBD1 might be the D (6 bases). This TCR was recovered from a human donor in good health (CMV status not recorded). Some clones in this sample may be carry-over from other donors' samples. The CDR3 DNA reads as TGCGCCAGCAGCCAAGGCAAACTCGGGACACCTTACCTCTATGGCTACACCTTC. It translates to CASSQGKLGTPYLYGYTF.